This T cell receptor beta chain derives from a study of T cell responses to AZD1222 COVID-19 vaccine (dated by TCRdb to about 2021). Context from the whole study: AZD1222 recipients whose second dose came at about 4 weeks and those whose second dose came at about 12 weeks were combined into one group, since spike-specific TCR depth and breadth did not differ between the two schedules. A total of approximately 240 trial participants underwent TCR sequencing, of whom about 210 received two doses of AZD1222 and around 25 received two doses of the MenACWY control vaccine. Enrollment into the trials was organized by age into subgroups of 18-55, 56-69 and 70-plus years, and those subgroups contained around 150, 28 and 57 TCR-sequenced participants, respectively.

The full study reports these points: No day 14 peak-response samples were available, so repertoires were characterized only after the peak T cell response. The 56-69-year group was small, and its depth increase did not reach significance, likely because of low power. The whole spike protein was spanned by vaccine-associated CD4 TCRs, and dominant responses were seen in regions 160-218 and 743-854. Most participants were white British and females outnumbered males, and the authors suggested that clonal diversity may have been underestimated. Conclusions about previously exposed vaccinees are limited because only 5 or 6 AZD1222 recipients were SARS-CoV-2 seropositive at baseline. Nearly half of unique spike-specific TCRs reportedly recognized epitopes outside regions mutated in the B.1.351 and B.1.1.7 variants. A significant rise in spike-specific TCR breadth and depth was observed after two AZD1222 doses relative to day 0 and relative to MenACWY recipients.

The CDR3 regions of human TCRbeta chains were analyzed by immunosequencing. The authors processed their data as follows. Repertoire TCRs were matched against a reference library of SARS-CoV-2-specific TCRs generated with the MIRA antigen-specificity platform. Breadth meant the fraction of unique TCRs that were SARS-CoV-2-associated, whereas depth meant the fraction of total T cells that were SARS-CoV-2-associated. Using the MIRA data, each spike-specific TCR was mapped to the spike region that the TCR reacts to and placed in a CD4 or CD8 class. Log10-transformed breadth and depth values were compared by one-way ANOVA with Sidak's multiple comparisons tests. This is the immuneACCESS table as TCRdb keeps it, with only in-frame sequences that have V and J called. A part of the clones is gone; compared with another copy, unresolved V genes explain less than half, and the rest is unexplained. V and J calls and clone size follow that table, whereas D and trimming were derived from the DNA. The sample profile shows some 96,000 clones; roughly 90% of them were found once. Jointly, the top ten make up roughly 2.8% of the sample.

Based on the germline V gene, the CDR1 and CDR2 sequences are SGHRS and YFSETQ. Counted from cysteine to phenylalanine, this CDR3 has 13 amino acids. Only the CDR3 DNA stays, 39 bases, in frame from base 1. Cut back by 0 bases and 5 bases, the V and J ends lie 8 bases apart. To note about this clone: The antigen this receptor binds is unknown. The record has no base qualities; no much larger clone is one base away.

The time point tag for this specimen amounts to: baseline before first vaccination. The vaccinee samples were drawn from two UK trials, COV001 and COV002, one of which was a single-blind randomized controlled phase 2/3 trial testing AZD1222 (ChAdOx1 nCoV-19) in healthy adults. For TCRbeta chain sequencing, PBMC samples from trial participants were taken at day 0 and at day 28 after the second dose. Here the chain combines TRBV5-1 and TRBJ2-5, with the D gene not confidently named. The source material was peripheral blood, sampled on day 0 of AZD1222 vaccination. This sequence was found in an adult in good health. The sequenced DNA is TGCGCCAGCAGCTTGGAGGAGCGCGAGACCCAGTACTTC. Translated, it reads CASSLEERETQYF.